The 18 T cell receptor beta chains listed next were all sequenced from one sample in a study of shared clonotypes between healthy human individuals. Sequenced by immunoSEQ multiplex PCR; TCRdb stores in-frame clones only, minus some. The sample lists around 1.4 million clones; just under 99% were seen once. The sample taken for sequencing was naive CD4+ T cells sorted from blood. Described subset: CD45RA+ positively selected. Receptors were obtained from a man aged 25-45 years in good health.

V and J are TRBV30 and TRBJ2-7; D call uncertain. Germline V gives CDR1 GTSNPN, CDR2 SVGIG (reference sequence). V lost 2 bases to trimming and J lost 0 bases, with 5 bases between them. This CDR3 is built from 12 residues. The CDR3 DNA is TGTGCCTGGAGTTTGAGCTCCTACGAGCAGTACTTC. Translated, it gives CAWSLSSYEQYF.

The DNA of the CDR3 is TGTGCCAGCAGTTTCGGGTGGCTTCAGCCCCAGCATTTT. As protein: CASSFGWLQPQHF. The chain is built from TRBV27 and TRBJ1-5; no reliable D call. CDR3 length equals 13 residues. V was clipped by 3 bases and J by 6 bases, with 9 bases between them. Germline assignment: CDR1 MNHEY and CDR2 SMNVEV (reference sequence).

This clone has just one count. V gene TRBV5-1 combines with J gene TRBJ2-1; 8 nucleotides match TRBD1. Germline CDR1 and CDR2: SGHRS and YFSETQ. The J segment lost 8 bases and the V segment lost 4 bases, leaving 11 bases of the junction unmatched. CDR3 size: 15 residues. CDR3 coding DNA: TGCGCCAGCAGCCTATGGACAGGGAAGGGTTATGAGCAGTTCTTC. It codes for CASSLWTGKGYEQFF.

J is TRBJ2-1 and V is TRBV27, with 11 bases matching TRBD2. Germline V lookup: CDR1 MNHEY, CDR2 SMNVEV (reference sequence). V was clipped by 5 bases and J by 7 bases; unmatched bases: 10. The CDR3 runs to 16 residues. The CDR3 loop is CASSPLAGGLGNEQFF. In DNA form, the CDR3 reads TGTGCCAGCAGTCCCTTAGCGGGAGGGCTGGGGAATGAGCAGTTCTTC.

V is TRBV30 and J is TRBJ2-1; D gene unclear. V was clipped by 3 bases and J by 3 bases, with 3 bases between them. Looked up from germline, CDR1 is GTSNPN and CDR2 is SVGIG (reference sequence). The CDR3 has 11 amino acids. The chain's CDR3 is CAWSNYNEQFF. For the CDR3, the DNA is TGTGCCTGGAGCAACTACAATGAGCAGTTCTTC.

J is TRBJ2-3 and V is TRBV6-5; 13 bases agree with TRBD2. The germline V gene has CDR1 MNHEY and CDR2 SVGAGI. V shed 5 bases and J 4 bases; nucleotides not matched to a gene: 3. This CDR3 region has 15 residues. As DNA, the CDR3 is TGTGCCAGCAGTCGACTAGCGGGGGGCTCAGATACGCAGTATTTT. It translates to CASSRLAGGSDTQYF.

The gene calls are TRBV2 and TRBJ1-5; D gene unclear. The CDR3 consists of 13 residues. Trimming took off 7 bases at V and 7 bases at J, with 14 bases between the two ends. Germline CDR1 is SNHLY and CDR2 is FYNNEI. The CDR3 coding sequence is TGTGCCAGCACCGCCAGCGTGGCGCAGCCCCAGCATTTT. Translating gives CASTASVAQPQHF.

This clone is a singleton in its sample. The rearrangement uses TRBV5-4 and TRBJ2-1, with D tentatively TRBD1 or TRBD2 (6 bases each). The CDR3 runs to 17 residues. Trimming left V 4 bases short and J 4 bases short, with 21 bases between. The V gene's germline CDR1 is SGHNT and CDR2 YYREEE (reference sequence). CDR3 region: CASSTDPIRGGYNEQFF. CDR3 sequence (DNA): TGTGCCAGCAGCACGGACCCTATAAGAGGGGGGTACAATGAGCAGTTCTTC.

The CDR3 region is CASSEYARGRVLCNQPQHF. The DNA for the CDR3 is TGCGCCAGCAGTGAGTACGCCAGGGGGCGCGTGTTGTGCAATCAGCCCCAGCATTTT. V is TRBV10-1 and J is TRBJ1-5; 8 bases fit TRBD1. Trimming at V came to 1 base and at J to 2 bases, leaving 13 bases not matched to a gene. The CDR3 totals 19 residues. The V gene's germline CDR1 is WNHNN and CDR2 SYGVQD (reference sequence).

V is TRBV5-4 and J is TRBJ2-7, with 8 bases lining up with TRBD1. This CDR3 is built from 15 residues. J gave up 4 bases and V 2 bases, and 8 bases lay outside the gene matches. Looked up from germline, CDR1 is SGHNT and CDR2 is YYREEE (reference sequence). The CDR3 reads CASSFKEQGEYEQYF. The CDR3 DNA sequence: TGTGCCAGCAGCTTTAAGGAACAGGGGGAGTACGAGCAGTACTTC.

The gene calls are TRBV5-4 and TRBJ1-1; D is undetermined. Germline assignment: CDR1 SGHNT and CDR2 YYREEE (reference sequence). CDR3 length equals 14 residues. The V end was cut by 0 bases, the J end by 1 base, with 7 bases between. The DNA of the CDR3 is TGTGCCAGCAGCTTGGCCCAGAAGAACACTGAAGCTTTCTTT. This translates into CASSLAQKNTEAFF. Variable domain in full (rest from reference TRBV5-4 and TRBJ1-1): ETGVTQSPTHLIKTRGQQVTLRCSSQSGHNTVSWYQQALGQGPQFIFQYYREEENGRGNFPPRFSGLQFPNYSSELNVNALELDDSALYLCASSLAQKNTEAFFGQGTRLTVV.

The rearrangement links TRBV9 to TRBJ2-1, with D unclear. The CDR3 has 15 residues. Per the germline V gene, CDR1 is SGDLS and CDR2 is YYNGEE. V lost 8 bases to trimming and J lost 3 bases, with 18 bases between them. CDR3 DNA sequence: TGTGCCAGACTGGTTCTACAATTTAACTACAATGAGCAGTTCTTC. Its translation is CARLVLQFNYNEQFF.

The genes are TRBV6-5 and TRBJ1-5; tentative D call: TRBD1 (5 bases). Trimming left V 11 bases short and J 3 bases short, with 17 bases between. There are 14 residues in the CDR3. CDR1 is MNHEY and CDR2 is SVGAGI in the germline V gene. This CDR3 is CAAAPGRNNQPQHF. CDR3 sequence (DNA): TGTGCCGCCGCGCCGGGACGGAACAATCAGCCCCAGCATTTT.

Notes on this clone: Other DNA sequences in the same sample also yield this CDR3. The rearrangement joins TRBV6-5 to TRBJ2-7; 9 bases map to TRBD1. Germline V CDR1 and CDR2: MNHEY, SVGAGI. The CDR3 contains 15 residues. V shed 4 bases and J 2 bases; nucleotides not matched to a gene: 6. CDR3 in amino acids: CASSSPGQGTYEQYF. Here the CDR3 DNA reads TGTGCCAGCAGTTCCCCGGGACAGGGAACCTACGAGCAGTACTTC.

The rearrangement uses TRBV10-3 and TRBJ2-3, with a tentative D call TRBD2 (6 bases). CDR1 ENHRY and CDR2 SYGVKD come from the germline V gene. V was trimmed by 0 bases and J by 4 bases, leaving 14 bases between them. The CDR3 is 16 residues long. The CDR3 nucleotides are TGTGCCATCAGTGAGTCGGAGGGGAGATCGGCAGATACGCAGTATTTT. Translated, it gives CAISESEGRSADTQYF.

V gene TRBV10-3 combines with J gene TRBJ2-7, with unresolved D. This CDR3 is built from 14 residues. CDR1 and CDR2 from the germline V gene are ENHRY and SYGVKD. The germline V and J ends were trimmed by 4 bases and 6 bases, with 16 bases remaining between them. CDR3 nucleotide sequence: TGTGCCATCAGTGGTTCACAGCTGGTACGCGAGCAGTACTTC. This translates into CAISGSQLVREQYF.

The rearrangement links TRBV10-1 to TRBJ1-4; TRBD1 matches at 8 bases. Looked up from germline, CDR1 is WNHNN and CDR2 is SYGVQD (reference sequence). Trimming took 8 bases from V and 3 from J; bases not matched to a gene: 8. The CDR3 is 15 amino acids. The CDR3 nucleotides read TGCGCCAGCGTTAGGACAGGGTGGGCTAATGAAAAACTGTTTTTT. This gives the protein CASVRTGWANEKLFF.

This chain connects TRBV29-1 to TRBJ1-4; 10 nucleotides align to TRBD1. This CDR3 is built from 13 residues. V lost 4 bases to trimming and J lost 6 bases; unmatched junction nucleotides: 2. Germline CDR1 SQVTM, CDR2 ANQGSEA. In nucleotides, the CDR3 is TGCAGCGTTGGCGACAGGGGGCATGAAAAACTGTTTTTT. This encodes CSVGDRGHEKLFF.